Below are 7 T cell receptor beta chains sequenced from a single sample in a study of cytomegalovirus exposure and HLA in healthy donors. The study ran its PCR with 60 Vbeta and 13 Jbeta primers. Clones were sequenced by immunoSEQ multiplex PCR, and TCRdb holds only the in-frame ones, with some missing. The sample records about 130,000 clones, approximately 79% being singletons. Material for sequencing was PBMCs. Source of these receptors: a man aged 18-30 years in good health and CMV-seropositive.

This chain uses TRBV7-2 with TRBJ2-3; 9 nucleotides line up with TRBD2. The CDR3 is 15 amino acids. After removal of 5 bases from V and 3 bases from J, the junction contained 6 bases not matched to a gene. Germline V CDR1 and CDR2: SGHTA, FQGNSA. Here the CDR3 reads CASSRRLAETDTQYF. DNA of the CDR3: TGTGCCAGCAGCCGCCGACTAGCGGAGACAGATACGCAGTATTTT.

The chain combines TRBV6-5 with TRBJ2-7; 8 positions agree with TRBD1. The V gene's germline CDR1 is MNHEY and CDR2 SVGAGI. This CDR3 has 14 residues. After removal of 6 bases from V and 6 bases from J, the junction contained 10 bases not matched to a gene. CDR3 sequence (DNA): TGTGCCAGCAGCCCCGAAGGACAGGGACGCGAGCAGTACTTC. Its translation is CASSPEGQGREQYF.

The chain has TRBV7-2 and TRBJ1-1; no clear D. Germline-derived CDR1 and CDR2 are SGHTA and FQGNSA. Trimming removed 7 bases at V and 1 base at J, with 13 bases between. The CDR3 consists of 14 residues. The CDR3 DNA reads TGTGCCAGCACCCAAGGACGGGGGAACACTGAAGCTTTCTTT. It yields the protein CASTQGRGNTEAFF.

The chain carries TRBV4-2 and TRBJ2-3; 8 nucleotides line up with TRBD1. The CDR3 is 21 amino acids. Germline assignment: CDR1 LGHNA and CDR2 YNFKEQ. V was pared by 4 bases and J by 0 bases, with 21 bases of the junction left unmatched. The CDR3 nucleotides read TGTGCCAGCAGCCCCCGGGTGCTGCAAGACAGGGGACGTACTAGCACAGATACGCAGTATTTT. Amino acid sequence: CASSPRVLQDRGRTSTDTQYF.

The V and J genes are TRBV9 and TRBJ2-3; TRBD1 matches at 10 bases. Germline lookup yields CDR1 SGDLS and CDR2 YYNGEE. The CDR3 length is 14 residues. After removal of 4 bases from V and 6 bases from J, the junction contained 5 bases not matched to a gene. CDR3 coding DNA: TGTGCCAGCAGCCCTTGGGGACAGGGGGATACGCAGTATTTT. Translating it yields CASSPWGQGDTQYF.

The table lists this clone with a count of one. This chain connects TRBV28 to TRBJ1-5; 7 positions match TRBD1. This CDR3 region has 14 residues. The V segment lost 10 bases and the J segment 4 bases; nucleotides outside the gene matches: 10. In germline, CDR1 is MDHEN, CDR2 SYDVKM. CDR3 nucleotides: TGTGCCACTTACGACAGGGTCAGTAATCAGCCCCAGCATTTT. Translated, it gives CATYDRVSNQPQHF.

The chain has TRBV28 and TRBJ1-5; 10 bases line up with TRBD1. The CDR3 loop spans 14 amino acids. V dropped 4 bases and J dropped 10; count of bases not matched to a gene: 7. Germline V gene lookup returns CDR1 MDHEN and CDR2 SYDVKM. This CDR3 reads CASSSDRGLSPQHF. CDR3 in DNA: TGTGCCAGCAGTTCTGACAGGGGGCTGAGTCCCCAGCATTTT.